This entry features one TCR beta chain sequence. Antigen unknown. PCR was performed a second time for about 7 to 12 cycles using a sample-barcoded 5' primer and a J-beta primer mix. Each CDR3 protein gets one entry after TCRdb re-called the 5' RACE reads with MiXCR. Among about 770,000 distinct CDR3 sequences, around 43% were seen once, and the ten largest hold roughly 19%. The data derive from a study of blood T cells in healthy people across ages. General study findings and limits: Strong correlation was found linking TCR beta diversity to naive T cell percentage. Versus aged donors, long-lived donors had higher diversity and more naive CD4+ cells.

CDR1 DFQATT and CDR2 SNEGSKA come from the germline V gene (reference sequence). CDR3 length: 19 amino acids. V was pared by 4 bases and J by 1 base, with 28 bases between. This TCR came from a man in his fifties or sixties in good health. This chain joins TRBV20-1 and TRBJ2-5; either TRBD1 or TRBD2 may supply D (6 bases each). The sample comprised blood. The CDR3 protein is CSAKLLEGDGGPFQETQYF. CDR3 in DNA: TGCAGTGCTAAACTTCTAGAGGGGGACGGGGGCCCCTTCCAAGAGACCCAGTACTTC.